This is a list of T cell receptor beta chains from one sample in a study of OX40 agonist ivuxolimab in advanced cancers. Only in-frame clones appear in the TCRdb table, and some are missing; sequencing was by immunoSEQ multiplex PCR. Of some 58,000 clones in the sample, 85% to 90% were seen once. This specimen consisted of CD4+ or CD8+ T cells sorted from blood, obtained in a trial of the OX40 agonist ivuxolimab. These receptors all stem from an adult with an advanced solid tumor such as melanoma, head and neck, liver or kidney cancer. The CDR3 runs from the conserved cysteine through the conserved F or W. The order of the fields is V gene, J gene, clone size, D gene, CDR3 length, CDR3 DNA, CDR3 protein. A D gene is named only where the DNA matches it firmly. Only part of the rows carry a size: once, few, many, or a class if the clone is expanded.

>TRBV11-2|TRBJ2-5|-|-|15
TGTGCCAGCAGCTTAGGAGTAGGTAGGAAAGAGACCCAGTACTTC
CASSLGVGRKETQYF
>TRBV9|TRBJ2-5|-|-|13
TGTGCCAGCAGCGTAGCTTTAGCAGAGACCCAGTACTTC
CASSVALAETQYF
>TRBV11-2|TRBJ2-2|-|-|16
TGTGCCAGCAGCTTATCAGTAGGGGCGAACACCGGGGAGCTGTTTTTT
CASSLSVGANTGELFF
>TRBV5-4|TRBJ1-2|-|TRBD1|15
TGTGCCAGCAGCTTACAGGGGTTCCCACCCTATGGCTACACCTTC
CASSLQGFPPYGYTF
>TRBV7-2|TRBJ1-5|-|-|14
TGTGCCAGCAGCTCCCCAACGAGGGATCAGCCCCAGCATTTT
CASSSPTRDQPQHF
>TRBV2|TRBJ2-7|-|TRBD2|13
TGTGCCAGCGTCCGGGAGGGCCTAGGGGAGCAGTACTTC
CASVREGLGEQYF
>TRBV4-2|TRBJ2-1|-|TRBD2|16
TGTGCCAGCAGCCGAATCACTAGCGATTCCTACAATGAGCAGTTCTTC
CASSRITSDSYNEQFF
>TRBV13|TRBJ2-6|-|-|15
TGTGCCAGCAGCATCAGACTCTCTGGGGCCAACGTCCTGACTTTC
CASSIRLSGANVLTF
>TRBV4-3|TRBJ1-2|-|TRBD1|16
TGCGCCAGCAGCCAAGATTTAACGGGACAGCTGTATGGCTACACCTTC
CASSQDLTGQLYGYTF
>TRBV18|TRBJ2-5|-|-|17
TGTGCCAGCTCACCCGGACCCGCAAGGGGGTCAGGAGAGACCCAGTACTTC
CASSPGPARGSGETQYF
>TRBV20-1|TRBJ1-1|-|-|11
TGCAGTGCTAGACCGACTGGTGAAGCTTTCTTT
CSARPTGEAFF
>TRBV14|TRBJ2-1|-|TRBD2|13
TGTGCCAGCAGCCGGGGACTAGCGGGGTCCGCGATCTTC
CASSRGLAGSAIF
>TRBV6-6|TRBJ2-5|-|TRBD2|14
TGTGCCAGCAGTTTAGCGGGAGACGCGGAGACCCAGTACTTC
CASSLAGDAETQYF
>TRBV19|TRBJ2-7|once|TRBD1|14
TGTGCCAGTAGTTGGACAGGGGGCGCGAACGAGCAGTACTTC
CASSWTGGANEQYF
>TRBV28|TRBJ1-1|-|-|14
TGTGCCAGCACGGCAGTCCAAACTAACACTGAAGCTTTCTTT
CASTAVQTNTEAFF
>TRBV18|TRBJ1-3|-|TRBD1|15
TGTGCCAGCTCACCACTGGACAGGTCTGGAAACACCATATATTTT
CASSPLDRSGNTIYF
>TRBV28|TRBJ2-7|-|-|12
TGTGCCAGCAGTCCAAAAGCATACGAGCAGTACTTC
CASSPKAYEQYF
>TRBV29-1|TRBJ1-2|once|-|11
TGCAGCGTTAGGGTTCTCCGTGGCTACACCTTC
CSVRVLRGYTF
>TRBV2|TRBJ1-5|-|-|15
TGTGCCAGCAGTGATCAGGGTTTGAGCAATCAGCCCCAGCATTTT
CASSDQGLSNQPQHF
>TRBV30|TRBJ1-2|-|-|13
TGTGCCTGGAGAAGGAATGAAAACTATGGCTACACCTTC
CAWRRNENYGYTF
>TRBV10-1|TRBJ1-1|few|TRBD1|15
TGCGCCAGCAGTGACCTTCGACAGGGATTCGGTGAAGCTTTCTTT
CASSDLRQGFGEAFF
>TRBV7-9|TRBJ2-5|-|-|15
TGTGCCAGCAGCTTAGAAGCACGGGCTGGGGAGACCCAGTACTTC
CASSLEARAGETQYF
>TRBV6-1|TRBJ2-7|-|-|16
TGTGCCAGCAGTGAAATTGGCATGGGGATCTCCTACGAGCAGTACTTC
CASSEIGMGISYEQYF
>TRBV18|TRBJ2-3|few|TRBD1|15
TGTGCCAGCTCACCCGGGACAGGGGGCACAGATACGCAGTATTTT
CASSPGTGGTDTQYF
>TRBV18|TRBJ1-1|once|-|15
TGTGCCAGCTCACCACCGGTTAAGGGGAGGTCTGAAGCTTTCTTT
CASSPPVKGRSEAFF
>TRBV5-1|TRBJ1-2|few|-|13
TGCGCCAGCAGCGAGACAGCAGCTTATGGCTACACCTTC
CASSETAAYGYTF
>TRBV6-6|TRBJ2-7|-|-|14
TGTGCCAGCAGCTCCCCCGGGGGTCCCTACGAGCAGTACTTC
CASSSPGGPYEQYF
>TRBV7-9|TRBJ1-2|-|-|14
TGTGCCAGCAGCTTAGGTCAGGGAGAGGGAGGCTACACCTTC
CASSLGQGEGGYTF